Presented here are 2 T cell receptor beta chains from one specimen sequenced in a study of a mutant IDH1 vaccine in newly diagnosed glioma. Libraries were prepared by immunoSEQ multiplex PCR; TCRdb keeps only in-frame clonotypes and omits some of them. The sample carries roughly 130,000 clones, about four fifths recorded once. The time point was: week 11, during vaccination. Topical imiquimod accompanied each vaccine dose, which consisted of 300 ug of mutant IDH1 20-mer peptide. These TCRs are of unknown antigen specificity. This sample comprised PBMCs, obtained from a glioma patient whose treatment included an IDH1 peptide vaccine. The receptor source for this set is a man aged 35 to 55 with glioma.

The J gene is TRBJ2-7, the V gene TRBV30; 8 nucleotides line up with TRBD1. CDR3 length equals 13 residues. The trim removed 4 bases at V and 2 bases at J, leaving 4 bases unmatched. Germline V lookup: CDR1 GTSNPN, CDR2 SVGIG (reference sequence). In nucleotides, the CDR3 is TGTGCCTGGACCGGACAGGGACCCTACGAGCAGTACTTC. This sequence encodes CAWTGQGPYEQYF.

The chain couples TRBV5-1 to TRBJ2-7; weak D call: TRBD2 (6 bases). Per the germline V gene, CDR1 is SGHRS and CDR2 is YFSETQ. Trimming left V 10 bases short and J 4 bases short, with 18 bases between. This CDR3 is built from 13 residues. The CDR3 DNA sequence: TGCGCCTCCTCGTGGGGGGTAGGATACGAGCAGTACTTC. As protein: CASSWGVGYEQYF.